This TCR beta chain was obtained from a study of blood T cell repertoires in COVID-19. V was cut by 2 bases and J by 8 bases, with 12 bases left in between. There are 12 residues in the CDR3. Per the germline V gene, CDR1 is GTSNPN and CDR2 is SVGIG (reference sequence). Repertoires were generated with immunoSEQ multiplex PCR, while TCRdb's copy carries only in-frame clones and drops some. The data hold about 64,000 clones, with roughly 90% observed a single time. The clonotype comes from a man in his 70s with acute or convalescent COVID-19. The chain combines TRBV30 with TRBJ1-2; a possible D gene is TRBD1 (5 bases). Sample: peripheral blood. CDR3 region: CAWSWGVAGYTF. The CDR3 DNA sequence: TGTGCCTGGAGTTGGGGGGTTGCGGGCTACACCTTC.